One sample yielded the 5 T cell receptor beta chains listed below, sequenced in a study of blood T cells in healthy people across ages. Together with a sample-barcoded 5' primer, a J-beta primer mix was included in a second PCR lasting roughly 7 to 11 cycles. TCRdb recomputed calls from the 5' RACE reads with MiXCR, one row per CDR3 protein. The sample includes about 1 million distinct CDR3 sequences, roughly 45% seen only once; the top ten take under 20%. The specimen was blood. Receptors were obtained from a woman aged 55-70 years in good health.

The chain carries TRBV12-3 or TRBV12-4 and TRBJ2-1; D remains unclear. The DNA end favors TRBJ2-7, so the J call may be wrong. This CDR3 region has 12 residues. In nucleotides, the CDR3 is TGTGCCAGCAGGTACGGCTACAATGAGCAGTACTTC. Its protein product is CASRYGYNEQYF.

The chain couples TRBV15 to TRBJ2-7, with D possibly matching TRBD1 (6 bases). This CDR3 is 14 amino acids long. Germline V gene lookup returns CDR1 LNHNV and CDR2 YYDKDF (reference sequence). V was clipped by 0 bases and J by 2 bases, with 8 bases between them. CDR3 coding DNA: TGTGCCACCAGCAGAGAGCCAGGGGCCTACGAGCAGTACTTC. Translation gives CATSREPGAYEQYF. The full variable domain, rest sourced from reference TRBV15 and TRBJ2-7, is DAMVIQNPRYQVTQFGKPVTLSCSQTLNHNVMYWYQQKSSQAPKLLFHYYDKDFNNEADTPDNFQSRRPNTSFCFLDIRSPGLGDTAMYLCATSREPGAYEQYFGPGTRLTVT.

The chain is built from TRBV9 and TRBJ1-5, with no clear D. Germline CDR1 SGDLS, CDR2 YYNGEE. Trimming left V 3 bases short and J 7 bases short, with 14 bases between. This CDR3 comprises 14 residues. CDR3: CASSAQSERQPQHF. DNA for the CDR3: TGTGCCAGCAGCGCCCAGTCGGAAAGGCAGCCCCAGCATTTT.

J is TRBJ1-4 and V is TRBV25-1; D not certain. The germline V gene encodes CDR1 MGHDK and CDR2 SYGVNS. The V end was cut by 3 bases, the J end by 5 bases, with 4 bases between. The CDR3 extends over 12 amino acids. The CDR3 sequence: CASSDGNEKLFF. As DNA, the CDR3 is TGTGCCAGCAGTGATGGGAATGAAAAACTGTTTTTT.

The chain uses TRBV20-1 and TRBJ2-1, with D hard to call. The germline V gene encodes CDR1 DFQATT and CDR2 SNEGSKA (reference sequence). There are 15 residues in the CDR3. V was cut by 0 bases and J by 0 bases, with 9 bases left in between. The DNA for the CDR3 is TGCAGTGCTAGAGAGGCACCTCACTCCTACAATGAGCAGTTCTTC. Translation gives CSAREAPHSYNEQFF.